What follows describes a single TCR beta chain. Its target is unknown. A much larger clone lies one base from this, so it may be a read error. This sample was included in a study of read filtering for tumor transcriptome and immune sequencing. Study at large: DNase treatment preceded whole-transcriptome library preparation. Study observations and caveats: RNA-seq captured clonotypes less deeply and reliably than IR-seq. IR-seq and RNA-seq agreed better without single-read clonotypes.

From 400 to 450 ng of RNA, a library with molecular barcoded alpha/delta and beta/gamma adaptors was made. TCRdb re-analysed the reads in MiXCR, keeping a single row per CDR3 protein. The sample has 93,000 or so distinct CDR3 sequences; about 22% are singletons. From germline, CDR1 is MRHNA and CDR2 SNTAGT. The CDR3 loop spans 13 amino acids. Every patient had bone marrow sampled while the disease was active. J is TRBJ1-1 and V is TRBV6-4; the D gene is possibly TRBD1 (5 bases). The receptor comes from a donor over 35 with multiple myeloma. The sample comprised a population of CD138-negative cells sorted from bone marrow. The CDR3 nucleotides read TGTGCCAGCAGTGGATCTTGGGGCACTGTAGCTTTCTTT. It translates to CASSGSWGTVAFF.